Sequencing of this T cell receptor beta chain was carried out in a study of OX40 agonist ivuxolimab in advanced cancers. Some clones are missing from TCRdb's copy, which holds only in-frame ones; the method was immunoSEQ multiplex PCR. The data show about 21,000 clones, around 82% seen once. Details on this clone: Other DNA sequences of this sample code for an identical CDR3.

Per the germline V gene, CDR1 is SGDLS and CDR2 is YYNGEE. The CDR3 totals 12 residues. Trimming shortened V by 0 bases and J by 7 bases, and 5 bases separated the two germline ends. This sequence originates from an adult with an advanced solid tumor such as melanoma, head and neck, liver or kidney cancer. The specimen comprised CD4+ or CD8+ T cells sorted from blood, sampled in a trial of the OX40 agonist ivuxolimab. The chain combines TRBV9 with TRBJ2-1; D ambiguous. The CDR3 spells CASSVGSNEQFF. For the CDR3, the DNA is TGTGCCAGCAGCGTAGGAAGTAATGAGCAGTTCTTC.